The entry below describes one T cell receptor beta chain. This clonotype came up many times. No base quality values were provided; no much bigger clone lies one nucleotide off. Synthesis of TCR cDNA relied on 5'RACE template switching, a step that introduced a universal primer site along with unique molecular identifiers. Priming of cDNA synthesis was performed from both the TCR alpha and TCR beta constant segments. Library amplification used two PCR steps, and the second PCR step added sample barcodes and sequencing adapters. Sequencing of the libraries was done on either Illumina HiSeq 2500 (2x100 bp) or NovaSeq (2x150 bp). Per the original workflow: Reads were demultiplexed and collapsed into UMI consensus sequences with MIGEC, and V(D)J alignment was performed with MiXCR. Clonotypes responding to the vaccine were identified with edgeR on replicate PBMC samples, with the criteria of FDR below 0.01 and a log2 fold change above 5 up to day 15. CD4 or CD8 identity was assigned to each bulk clonotype according to whether the clonotype was present at higher abundance in the sequenced CD4 repertoire or the sequenced CD8 repertoire. To estimate how each clone was distributed across memory phenotypes, clonotype frequencies in memory subsets were weighted by FACS-sorted cell numbers. TCRdb trimmed the raw reads at Q25, called clones with MiXCR and kept productive beta chains. Entries are consolidated by CDR3 protein sequence, retaining the most common genes and DNA. The authors' filters were not applied to this entry. Present in this sample are about 32,000 distinct CDR3 sequences, roughly a tenth of which were seen just once. The ten largest make up roughly 12% of the sample.

The data stem from a study of T cells after yellow fever vaccination (dated by TCRdb to the late 2010s). With regard to the full study: Memory subsets (EM, EMRA, CM and Tscm) were sorted on a BD FACS Aria III using CD3, CD45RA, CCR7 and CD95 staining. Memory subsets were sorted on days 0, 15 and 45 and at 18 months after primary vaccination, and on days 0, 15 and 45 after the 30-year booster. Bulk PBMC replicates and cell subsets were isolated from blood drawn at multiple timepoints before and after both primary and secondary immunization. The cohort comprised two healthy male donors, one aged 18 to 29 and one aged 30 to 40 years. To follow T-cell clones before and after both primary and booster YFV17D yellow fever vaccination, bulk TCR alpha and beta repertoires underwent longitudinal sequencing. The SMART-Seq v4 Ultra Low Input RNA kit was used to prepare libraries from fractions with low cell numbers. Results the study describes overall, beyond this receptor: Computational filtering was needed because FACS-sorted repertoires could contain abundant contaminating clonotypes from the bulk population. Compared with the primary T-cell response, the secondary T-cell response was weaker but faster, peaking on day 5 rather than day 15. A small share of clonotypes occurred in both CD4 and CD8 compartments, likely arising from convergent recombination. On day 0, almost all vaccine-responding clonotypes were below detection in the sorted memory subsets. Because only a couple of donors were included in the study, the extent to which the findings can be generalized is limited. After the booster, most of the clones that had expanded following primary vaccination were detected again (around 97% of CD4 and 80% to 90% of CD8), which suggests that memory was broadly maintained.

This sample's treatment or condition label indicates: live attenuated yellow fever vaccine strain. PBMCs were isolated from peripheral blood using a standard Ficoll-Paque protocol. For sorted memory subsets, RNA extraction was done with the RNeasy Micro Kit. CDR1 and CDR2 are read off the germline V gene as SGHAT and FQNNGV. From the cysteine through the phenylalanine, the CDR3 covers 15 amino acids. Only the CDR3 region is kept as DNA, spanning 45 bases read in frame from base 1. Here V drops 2 bases and J drops 7 bases, and the junction holds 8 bases not matched to any gene. The TCR sequence derives from a man younger than 30 who received the YFV17D yellow fever vaccine. Sequenced here: PBMCs, either bulk or a sorted T-cell subset (CD4+, CD8+, memory, or dextramer-sorted; not recorded which), sampled roughly 14 days after the first yellow fever vaccination. This chain joins TRBV11-2 to TRBJ2-1; 7 bases in the middle match TRBD1. The CDR3 sequence is CASSLWIVQGNEQFF. The sequenced DNA: TGTGCCAGCAGCTTATGGATCGTACAGGGGAATGAGCAGTTCTTC.